This TCR beta chain is drawn from a study of blood T cells in healthy people across ages. Study-wide results and caveats: Aged donors had fewer naive CD4+ cells and lower diversity than long-lived donors. It was found that TCR beta diversity correlated strongly with the percentage of naive T cells.

Total RNA was extracted at no less than 5.5 micrograms per sample. Through a sample-barcoded 5' primer and a J-beta primer mix, a second PCR was run for roughly 6 to 12 cycles. All cDNA molecules were each tagged by a template-switch adaptor with 12 random nucleotides. Each CDR3 protein gets one entry after TCRdb re-called the 5' RACE reads with MiXCR. The sample records 2 million or so distinct CDR3 sequences, roughly 49% being singletons. This clonotype was found once. No antigen is known for it. The CDR3 totals 14 residues. The junction had 7 bases not matched to a gene; V was cut back by 4 bases and J by 7 bases. Germline lookup yields CDR1 SGHTA and CDR2 FQGNSA.

Specimen: blood. The rearrangement joins TRBV7-2 to TRBJ2-1, with 7 bases matching TRBD2. The TCR originated in a woman aged 35 to 49 in good health. The CDR3 DNA sequence: TGTGCCAGCAGCTGGGGGGGGGTACAGAATGAGCAGTTCTTC. It is translated as CASSWGGVQNEQFF.